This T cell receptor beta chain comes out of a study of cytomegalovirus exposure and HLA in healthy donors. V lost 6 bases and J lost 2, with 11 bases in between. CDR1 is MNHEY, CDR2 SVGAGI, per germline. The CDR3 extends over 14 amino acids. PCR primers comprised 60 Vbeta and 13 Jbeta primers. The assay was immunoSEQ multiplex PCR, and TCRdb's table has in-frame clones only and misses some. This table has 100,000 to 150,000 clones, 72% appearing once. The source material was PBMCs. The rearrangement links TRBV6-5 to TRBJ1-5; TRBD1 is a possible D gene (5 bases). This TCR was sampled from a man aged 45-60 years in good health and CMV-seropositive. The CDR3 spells CASSLTGGNQPQHF. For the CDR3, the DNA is TGTGCCAGCAGCCTAACGGGGGGCAATCAGCCCCAGCATTTT.